This passage covers 31 T cell receptor beta chains from one sample sequenced in a study of blood T cell repertoires in COVID-19. Data came from immunoSEQ multiplex PCR; TCRdb stores just in-frame clones and leaves some out. Of around 170,000 clones listed, about four fifths were seen once; the top ten hold approximately 7%. Sequenced sample: peripheral blood. The receptors originated from a man between 65 and 85 years old with active or convalescent COVID-19.

The chain has TRBV9 and TRBJ2-7; TRBD1 matches at 8 bases. This CDR3 contains 14 residues. J gave up 0 bases and V 10 bases, and 9 bases lay outside the gene matches. The germline CDR1 and CDR2 sequences are SGDLS and YYNGEE. CDR3 DNA sequence: TGTGCCTCCCCGGACAGGGCTGACTCCTACGAGCAGTACTTC. Translated: CASPDRADSYEQYF.

The CDR3 sequence: CAWTGGLTTGELFF. CDR3 sequence (DNA): TGTGCCTGGACCGGCGGACTTACCACCGGGGAGCTGTTTTTT. The V and J genes are TRBV30 and TRBJ2-2; the D gene is possibly TRBD2 (5 bases). The ends were cut back, 4 bases at V and 4 bases at J, with 13 bases in the middle. Germline CDR1 and CDR2: GTSNPN and SVGIG (reference sequence). The length of the CDR3 is 14 residues. Full variable domain (outside the CDR3, taken from reference TRBV30 and TRBJ2-2): SQTIHQWPATLVQPVGSPLSLECTVEGTSNPNLYWYRQAAGRGLQLLFYSVGIGQISSEVPQNLSASRPQDRQFILSSKKLLLSDSGFYLCAWTGGLTTGELFFGEGSRLTVL.

This chain links TRBV7-9 with TRBJ1-2; D unresolved. Germline-derived CDR1 and CDR2 are SEHNR and FQNEAQ (reference sequence). The CDR3 has 13 residues. V was trimmed by 1 base and J by 5 bases, leaving 8 bases between them. The CDR3 here is CASSLESQYGYTF. DNA for the CDR3: TGTGCCAGCAGCTTAGAAAGTCAGTATGGCTACACCTTC.

This chain joins TRBV11-2 and TRBJ2-7, with D possibly matching TRBD1 (5 bases). V was cut by 2 bases and J by 5 bases, with 10 bases left in between. This CDR3 has 13 amino acids. In germline, CDR1 is SGHAT, CDR2 FQNNGV. CDR3 region: CASSLSRADEQYF. CDR3 DNA: TGTGCCAGCAGCTTAAGCAGGGCTGACGAGCAGTACTTC.

This chain links TRBV14 with TRBJ2-4; no definite D call. The ends were cut back, 2 bases at V and 7 bases at J, with 3 bases in the middle. The CDR3 totals 11 residues. Germline-derived CDR1 and CDR2 are SGHDN and FVKESK. CDR3 sequence reads: CASSQYNIQYF. CDR3 bases: TGTGCCAGCAGCCAATATAACATTCAGTACTTC.

The rearrangement links TRBV4-1 to TRBJ2-6; D unclear. CDR3 length: 15 amino acids. V was clipped by 1 base and J by 2 bases, with 6 bases between them. Germline V gives CDR1 MGHRA, CDR2 YSYEKL. The CDR3: CASSQVSAGANVLTF. CDR3 bases: TGCGCCAGCAGCCAAGTATCCGCTGGGGCCAACGTCCTGACTTTC.

Note on this clone: This sample includes further DNA sequences coding for the same CDR3. The V gene is TRBV18, the J gene TRBJ2-7; 11 nucleotides match TRBD1. V lost 3 bases to trimming and J lost 4 bases; unmatched junction nucleotides: 5. The CDR3 length is 15 residues. In germline, CDR1 is KGHSH, CDR2 LQKENI. CDR3 region: CASSPAGQGAYEQYF. The CDR3 DNA follows: TGTGCCAGCTCACCCGCAGGACAGGGGGCGTACGAGCAGTACTTC.

The CDR3 reads CSAPTGDSYNEQFF. CDR3 bases: TGCAGCGCCCCCACAGGGGATTCCTACAATGAGCAGTTCTTC. The chain recombines TRBV29-1 with TRBJ2-1; 7 bases match TRBD1. After removal of 7 bases from V and 1 base from J, the junction contained 7 bases not matched to a gene. Looked up from germline, CDR1 is SQVTM and CDR2 is ANQGSEA. The CDR3 length is 14 residues.

This clone was detected only a few times. V and J are TRBV2 and TRBJ1-2; 9 nucleotides agree with TRBD1. Per germline, CDR1 SNHLY and CDR2 FYNNEI. V gave up 5 bases and J gave up 3 bases; unmatched junction bases: 7. This CDR3 spans 15 amino acids. The CDR3 coding sequence is TGTGCCAGCAGTCGAGCGGGACAGGGATACTATGGCTACACCTTC. Translation: CASSRAGQGYYGYTF.

This clone was picked up one time. V and J are TRBV4-3 and TRBJ2-1; TRBD1 aligns across 7 bases. Trimming at V came to 0 bases and at J to 3 bases, leaving 5 bases not matched to a gene. The CDR3 consists of 16 residues. CDR1 is LGHNA and CDR2 is YSLEER in the germline V gene. CDR3 sequence reads: CASSQDEGASYNEQFF. The CDR3 DNA sequence: TGCGCCAGCAGCCAAGATGAGGGGGCCAGCTACAATGAGCAGTTCTTC.

This rearrangement joins TRBV5-1 to TRBJ1-2; 8 positions agree with TRBD1. The V segment lost 0 bases and the J segment 0 bases; nucleotides outside the gene matches: 4. Germline assignment: CDR1 SGHRS and CDR2 YFSETQ. This CDR3 region has 16 residues. The CDR3 loop is CASSLAMTGANYGYTF. The CDR3 DNA reads as TGCGCCAGCAGCTTGGCCATGACAGGGGCTAACTATGGCTACACCTTC.

This clone was seen once. This chain uses TRBV25-1 with TRBJ2-1; possible D gene TRBD2, 7 bases. The V end was cut by 1 base, the J end by 0 bases, with 16 bases between. This CDR3 contains 18 residues. CDR1 is MGHDK, CDR2 SYGVNS, per germline. CDR3 DNA: TGTGCCAGCAGTGAATTAAGGGGGGGGCTCAGCTCCTACAATGAGCAGTTCTTC. Residues: CASSELRGGLSSYNEQFF.

The chain is built from TRBV30 and TRBJ2-1; 8 nucleotides align to TRBD1. Germline lookup yields CDR1 GTSNPN and CDR2 SVGIG (reference sequence). Germline trimming cut 2 bases from V and 8 bases from J; bases unmatched to any gene: 5. The CDR3 contains 13 residues. CDR3 DNA: TGTGCCTGGAGTAGAGGACAGGGCTATGAGCAGTTCTTC. This codes for CAWSRGQGYEQFF. The variable domain in full, completed from reference TRBV30 and TRBJ2-1, reads SQTIHQWPATLVQPVGSPLSLECTVEGTSNPNLYWYRQAAGRGLQLLFYSVGIGQISSEVPQNLSASRPQDRQFILSSKKLLLSDSGFYLCAWSRGQGYEQFFGPGTRLTVL.

The chain is built from TRBV27 and TRBJ2-1; 7 bases match TRBD2. Germline assignment: CDR1 MNHEY and CDR2 SMNVEV (reference sequence). This CDR3 contains 15 residues. The V segment lost 3 bases and the J segment 8 bases; nucleotides outside the gene matches: 10. CDR3 DNA: TGTGCCAGCAGTTTGGCTGGACTAGTCGGGGATGAGCAGTTCTTC. Translated, it gives CASSLAGLVGDEQFF.

The rearrangement joins TRBV5-4 to TRBJ2-7; 7 bases fit TRBD1. The CDR3 is made up of 12 amino acids. J lost 6 bases, V lost 3 bases, and 3 bases had no gene match. Germline loops: CDR1 SGHNT, CDR2 YYREEE (reference sequence). DNA for the CDR3: TGTGCCAGCAGCTCGGCAGGGGGCGAGCAGTACTTC. Its protein product is CASSSAGGEQYF.

This chain uses TRBV28 with TRBJ1-2; possibly TRBD1 for D (5 bases). The CDR3 loop spans 14 amino acids. Deletions cut 7 bases from V and 4 bases from J, with 16 bases between. Per the germline V gene, CDR1 is MDHEN and CDR2 is SYDVKM. In DNA, the CDR3 is TGTGCCAGCACCCTCTGGGGCGGTGGCTATGGCTACACCTTC. It encodes CASTLWGGGYGYTF.

This sequence joins TRBV29-1 and TRBJ2-7; 9 positions agree with TRBD1. V shed 7 bases, J shed 4 bases, and the junction held 8 bases outside the gene matches. The CDR3 contains 13 residues. Germline V gene lookup returns CDR1 SQVTM and CDR2 ANQGSEA. CDR3 sequence: CSAKQGALYEQYF. In DNA, the CDR3 is TGCAGCGCCAAACAGGGGGCGCTTTACGAGCAGTACTTC.

The V call is TRBV9, the J call TRBJ2-6, with TRBD1 identical over 8 bases. Germline lookup yields CDR1 SGDLS and CDR2 YYNGEE. This CDR3 comprises 19 residues. The V gene end was trimmed by 2 bases and the J gene end by 0 bases; junction bases not matched to a gene: 10. CDR3: CASSVRPGQDFSGANVLTF. As DNA, the CDR3 is TGTGCCAGCAGCGTCCGACCGGGACAGGACTTCTCTGGGGCCAACGTCCTGACTTTC.

The rearrangement uses TRBV4-2 and TRBJ2-2; 7 positions agree with TRBD2. CDR1 and CDR2 (germline): LGHNA, YNFKEQ. The CDR3 is made up of 16 amino acids. J lost 0 bases, V lost 3 bases, and 4 bases had no gene match. The CDR3 bases are TGTGCCAGCAGCCAGGCCGCGGGGGCGAACACCGGGGAGCTGTTTTTT. It specifies CASSQAAGANTGELFF.

This sequence joins TRBV11-2 and TRBJ1-6, with TRBD1 as a possible D gene (6 bases). With 0 bases removed from V and 6 bases from J, the gap between germline ends came to 12 bases. Germline CDR1 is SGHAT and CDR2 is FQNNGV. This CDR3 region has 16 residues. This chain's CDR3 is CASSLETGFINSPLHF. Here the CDR3 DNA reads TGTGCCAGCAGCTTAGAGACAGGATTTATTAATTCACCCCTCCACTTT.

In nucleotides, the CDR3 is TGTGCCAGCAGCCGGTGGACTAGCGGGAGCTCCTACGAGCAGTACTTC. Amino acid sequence: CASSRWTSGSSYEQYF. This chain joins TRBV3-1 (or the pseudogene TRBV3-2) and TRBJ2-7; TRBD2 agrees at 13 bases. The CDR3 length is 16 residues. Germline assignment: CDR1 LGHDT and CDR2 YNNKEL (reference sequence). Germline trimming cut 4 bases from V and 0 bases from J; bases unmatched to any gene: 3.

The gene calls are TRBV4-2 and TRBJ1-2; D is uncertain. The V gene's germline CDR1 is LGHNA and CDR2 YNFKEQ. Between the trimmed V and J ends, which lost 0 bases and 2 bases, there was a span of 7 bases. This CDR3 contains 14 residues. CDR3 DNA: TGTGCCAGCAGCCAAGACGGGGTGAACTATGGCTACACCTTC. Protein sequence: CASSQDGVNYGYTF.

The chain joins TRBV9 to TRBJ1-6, with D possibly being TRBD1 (5 bases). Trimming pared 0 bases from V and 10 bases from J, leaving 5 bases between. Germline V gives CDR1 SGDLS, CDR2 YYNGEE. This CDR3 spans 12 amino acids. The CDR3 coding sequence is TGTGCCAGCAGCGTAGGGGGCTCACCCCTCCACTTT. Translating it yields CASSVGGSPLHF.

This clone turned up a few times. The chain recombines TRBV10-3 with TRBJ2-1; 7 nucleotides match TRBD1. J gave up 7 bases and V 5 bases, and 8 bases lay outside the gene matches. Germline V gives CDR1 ENHRY, CDR2 SYGVKD. This CDR3 contains 14 residues. The CDR3 coding sequence is TGTGCCATCAGTTCAGGGGGTATAAGGAATGAGCAGTTCTTC. Translation: CAISSGGIRNEQFF.

This clone was seen only once. The genes are TRBV29-1 and TRBJ2-7; tentatively, D is TRBD1 (6 bases). V lost 3 bases and J lost 2, with 11 bases in between. Germline V gives CDR1 SQVTM, CDR2 ANQGSEA. There are 13 residues in the CDR3. The chain's CDR3 is CSVEQGSAYEQYF. The CDR3 bases are TGCAGCGTTGAGCAGGGGTCGGCCTACGAGCAGTACTTC.

The V call is TRBV5-4, the J call TRBJ2-3, with TRBD2 matching 10 bases. Germline-derived CDR1 and CDR2 are SGHNT and YYREEE (reference sequence). The CDR3 extends over 18 amino acids. The V segment lost 4 bases and the J segment 0 bases; nucleotides outside the gene matches: 11. CDR3 sequence: CASSLRHQLAGSTDTQYF. CDR3 bases: TGTGCCAGCAGCCTCCGACATCAACTAGCGGGGAGCACAGATACGCAGTATTTT.

The V and J genes are TRBV6-2 or TRBV6-3 and TRBJ2-4; possibly TRBD1 for D (6 bases). V was shortened by 4 bases and J by 7 bases, with 17 bases between the two germline ends. The length of the CDR3 is 15 residues. CDR1 MNHEY and CDR2 SVGEGT come from the germline V gene. The CDR3 region is CASSSFRAGVNIQYF. The DNA for the CDR3 is TGTGCCAGCAGTTCTTTTAGAGCAGGGGTGAACATTCAGTACTTC.

The rearrangement uses TRBV7-7 and TRBJ2-5, with 8 bases lining up with TRBD1. Trimming cost V 8 bases and J 5 bases; bases outside gene matches: 10. Germline V gene lookup returns CDR1 SSHAT and CDR2 FNYEAQ (reference sequence). This CDR3 is built from 14 residues. DNA for the CDR3: TGTGCCAGCGGAGCAGGGGGCTCTTGGGAGACCCAGTACTTC. Protein sequence: CASGAGGSWETQYF.

This chain joins TRBV6-1 and TRBJ1-2; D ambiguous. V lost 1 base, J lost 7 bases, and 16 bases lay in between. The germline gives CDR1 MNHNS, CDR2 SASEGT. This CDR3 is built from 15 residues. CDR3 residues: CASSEVSGRSIGYTF. CDR3 in DNA: TGTGCCAGCAGTGAAGTTTCGGGGAGGAGTATTGGCTACACCTTC.

The chain links TRBV6-5 to TRBJ2-7; TRBD2 might be the D (5 bases). The germline V and J ends were trimmed by 6 bases and 5 bases, with 14 bases remaining between them. Germline assignment: CDR1 MNHEY and CDR2 SVGAGI. The CDR3 has 13 amino acids. The CDR3 DNA follows: TGTGCCAGCAGGGCGCCCGGGAACGACGAGCAGTACTTC. Amino acid sequence: CASRAPGNDEQYF.

The V gene is TRBV5-1, the J gene TRBJ1-6; maybe TRBD1 (5 bases). Germline V lookup: CDR1 SGHRS, CDR2 YFSETQ. This CDR3 has 13 residues. Trimming cost V 5 bases and J 7 bases, with 10 bases left between them. The CDR3 here is CASSKGNNSPLHF. CDR3 DNA sequence: TGCGCCAGCAGTAAGGGGAACAATTCACCCCTCCACTTT.